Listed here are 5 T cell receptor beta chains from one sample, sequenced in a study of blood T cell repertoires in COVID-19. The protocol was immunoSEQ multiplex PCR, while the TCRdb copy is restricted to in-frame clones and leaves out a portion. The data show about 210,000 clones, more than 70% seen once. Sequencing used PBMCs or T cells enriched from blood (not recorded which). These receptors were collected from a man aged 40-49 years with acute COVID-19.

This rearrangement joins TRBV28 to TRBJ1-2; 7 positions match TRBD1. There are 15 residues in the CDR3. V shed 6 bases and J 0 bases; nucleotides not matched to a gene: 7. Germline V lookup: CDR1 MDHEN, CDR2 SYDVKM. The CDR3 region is CASRYGTAANYGYTF. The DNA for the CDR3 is TGTGCCAGCAGATATGGGACAGCTGCTAACTATGGCTACACCTTC.

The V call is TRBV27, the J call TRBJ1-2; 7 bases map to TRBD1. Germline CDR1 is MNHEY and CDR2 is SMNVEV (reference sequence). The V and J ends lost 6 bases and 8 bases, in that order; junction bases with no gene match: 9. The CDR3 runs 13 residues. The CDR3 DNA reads TGTGCCAGCAGACCGACAGGGCCCAACGGCTACACCTTC. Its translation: CASRPTGPNGYTF.

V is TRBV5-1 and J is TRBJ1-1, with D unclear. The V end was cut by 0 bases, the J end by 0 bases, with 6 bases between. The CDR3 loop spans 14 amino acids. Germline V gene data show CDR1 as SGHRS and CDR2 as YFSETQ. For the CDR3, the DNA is TGCGCCAGCAGCTTGGCCGAGGTGAACACTGAAGCTTTCTTT. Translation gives CASSLAEVNTEAFF.

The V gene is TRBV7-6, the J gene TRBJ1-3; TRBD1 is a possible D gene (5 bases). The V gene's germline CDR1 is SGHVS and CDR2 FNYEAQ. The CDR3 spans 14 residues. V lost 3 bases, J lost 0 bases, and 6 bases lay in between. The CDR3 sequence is CASSFDSSGNTIYF. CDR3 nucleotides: TGTGCCAGCAGCTTTGACAGCTCTGGAAACACCATATATTTT.

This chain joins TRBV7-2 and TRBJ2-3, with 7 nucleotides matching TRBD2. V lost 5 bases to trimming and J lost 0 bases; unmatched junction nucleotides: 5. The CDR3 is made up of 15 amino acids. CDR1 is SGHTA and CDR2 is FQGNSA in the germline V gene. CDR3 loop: CASSILAPSTDTQYF. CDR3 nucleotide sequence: TGTGCCAGCAGCATACTAGCGCCTAGCACAGATACGCAGTATTTT.